In its sample, the clone carrying this T cell receptor beta chain was seen a few times. The antigen remains unidentified. These data belong to a study of cytomegalovirus exposure and HLA in healthy donors. General study points: Among TCR sequences, most were rare, though some public TCRs appeared in many donors. An Asian-associated ancestry cluster reportedly showed fewer N-insertions than the approximately 620-donor mean in a later analysis. About 87% or about 30% of the time was how often most TCR beta V segments were productive, according to an earlier analysis. Researchers catalogued 164 TCR beta chains as cytomegalovirus-associated.

V trimming: 5 bases; J trimming: 6 bases; junction bases outside the gene matches: 12. CDR3 length equals 15 residues. The germline V gene encodes CDR1 MDHEN and CDR2 SYDVKM. The PCR made use of 60 Vbeta and 13 Jbeta primers. Measured with immunoSEQ multiplex PCR; TCRdb has only the in-frame clones, and not every one. Of 85,000 to 130,000 clones listed, approximately 76% are singletons. The sequence was collected from a woman aged 18-35 years in good health and CMV-seropositive. Sequenced sample: PBMCs. The V and J genes are TRBV28 and TRBJ2-7, with 8 bases lining up with TRBD2. CDR3 amino acids: CASSLGLAVEGEQYF. The CDR3 bases are TGTGCCAGCAGTCTCGGACTAGCTGTCGAGGGCGAGCAGTACTTC. Together with reference TRBV28 and TRBJ2-7, the CDR3 gives the full variable domain: DVKVTQSSRYLVKRTGEKVFLECVQDMDHENMFWYRQDPGLGLRLIYFSYDVKMKEKGDIPEGYSVSREKKERFSLILESASTNQTSMYLCASSLGLAVEGEQYFGPGTRLTVT.